The 14 T cell receptor beta chains below all came from one sample that was sequenced in a study of shared clonotypes between healthy human individuals. The data were produced by immunoSEQ multiplex PCR, yet TCRdb's version contains in-frame clones alone and is incomplete. The sample has around 600,000 clones; approximately 95% are singletons. Positive CCR7 selection of CD45RO-negative cells yielded the naive CD8 cells, and terminally differentiated effector memory CD45RA+ cells were excluded. The sequenced sample was naive CD8+ T cells sorted from blood. Every receptor here comes from a woman aged 25 to 45 in good health.

This clone was picked up one time. The CDR3 DNA reads as TGCGCCAGCAGCCTGACAGGGGGAAACACCATATATTTT. Translated, it gives CASSLTGGNTIYF. The genes are TRBV5-1 and TRBJ1-3; TRBD1 agrees at 7 bases. Germline CDR1 is SGHRS and CDR2 is YFSETQ. The CDR3 loop spans 13 amino acids. The trim removed 4 bases at V and 4 bases at J, leaving 2 bases unmatched.

The genes are TRBV29-1 and TRBJ2-7, with 10 bases that match TRBD2. Germline-derived CDR1 and CDR2 are SQVTM and ANQGSEA. This CDR3 is built from 14 residues. The J segment lost 4 bases and the V segment lost 5 bases, leaving 8 bases of the junction unmatched. CDR3 nucleotides: TGCAGCGTTTCCAGCGGGAGGGCCAGATACGAGCAGTACTTC. Its protein product is CSVSSGRARYEQYF.

The V gene is TRBV11-1, the J gene TRBJ2-5; D is unresolved. V was trimmed by 3 bases and J by 5 bases, leaving 10 bases between them. Germline V gene data show CDR1 as SGHAT and CDR2 as FQDESV (reference sequence). The CDR3 has 13 amino acids. DNA of the CDR3: TGTGCCAGCAGCTTCTGGATGGCGGAGACCCAGTACTTC. Translating it yields CASSFWMAETQYF.

V gene TRBV5-8 combines with J gene TRBJ1-2, with D possibly matching TRBD1 (6 bases). Trimming cost V 0 bases and J 8 bases, with 14 bases left between them. The CDR3 length is 14 residues. Germline V CDR1 and CDR2: SGHTS, YDEGEE. The CDR3 nucleotides are TGTGCCAGCAGCTTGGCGCTGGGGGCGACGGGCTACACCTTC. Translating it yields CASSLALGATGYTF.

The DNA of the CDR3 is TGTGCCAGCAGCCCCTCCCGACAGGGCACCACTGAAGCTTTCTTT. Protein sequence: CASSPSRQGTTEAFF. This chain uses TRBV5-6 with TRBJ1-1; 7 bases agree with TRBD1. Per the germline V gene, CDR1 is SGHDT and CDR2 is YYEEEE. The CDR3 loop spans 15 amino acids. V was pared by 4 bases and J by 4 bases, with 10 bases of the junction left unmatched. Based on the CDR3 plus reference TRBV5-6 and TRBJ1-1, the full variable domain is DAGVTQSPTHLIKTRGQQVTLRCSPKSGHDTVSWYQQALGQGPQFIFQYYEEEERQRGNFPDRFSGHQFPNYSSELNVNALLLGDSALYLCASSPSRQGTTEAFFGQGTRLTVV.

The chain recombines TRBV27 with TRBJ2-5, with 11 bases that match TRBD2. The V and J ends lost 5 bases and 5 bases, in that order; junction bases with no gene match: 13. The germline V gene encodes CDR1 MNHEY and CDR2 SMNVEV (reference sequence). This CDR3 comprises 17 residues. The CDR3 here is CASSAASGRPMEETQYF. The CDR3 DNA reads as TGTGCCAGCAGTGCCGCTAGCGGGAGGCCTATGGAGGAGACCCAGTACTTC.

The rearrangement links TRBV10-3 to TRBJ1-3; D is undetermined. Germline V gene data show CDR1 as ENHRY and CDR2 as SYGVKD. V shed 5 bases and J shed 4 bases, with 6 bases lying between them. This CDR3 has 12 residues. The CDR3 DNA is TGTGCCATCAGTCCCGACGGAAACACCATATATTTT. The encoded protein is CAISPDGNTIYF.

This sequence joins TRBV10-1 and TRBJ2-7, with 7 bases aligning to TRBD1. V lost 2 bases to trimming and J lost 1 base; unmatched junction nucleotides: 2. There are 14 residues in the CDR3. CDR1 WNHNN and CDR2 SYGVQD come from the germline V gene (reference sequence). In DNA form, the CDR3 reads TGCGCCAGCAGTGAGACAGGGGAATCCTACGAGCAGTACTTC. It encodes CASSETGESYEQYF.

As to this clone: At the DNA level, this CDR3 is encoded by other sequences in the same sample as well. The gene calls are TRBV27 and TRBJ1-5, with 8 bases fitting TRBD1. This CDR3 region has 15 residues. The V segment lost 5 bases and the J segment 6 bases; nucleotides outside the gene matches: 9. The germline CDR1 and CDR2 sequences are MNHEY and SMNVEV (reference sequence). DNA of the CDR3: TGTGCCAGCAGTCCCGGGACAGGAGGGAGTCAGCCCCAGCATTTT. This encodes CASSPGTGGSQPQHF.

This chain joins TRBV19 and TRBJ2-7, with 7 bases that match TRBD2. The CDR3 spans 15 residues. CDR1 LNHDA and CDR2 SQIVND come from the germline V gene (reference sequence). Unmatched junction bases numbered 5, after V lost 0 bases and J lost 3 bases. The CDR3 region has the DNA TGTGCCAGTAGTATAGAGAGCGGGACCAGCTACGAGCAGTACTTC. Its protein product is CASSIESGTSYEQYF.

The chain couples TRBV7-8 to TRBJ2-1, with D uncertain. Germline V gene lookup returns CDR1 SGHVS and CDR2 FQNEAQ. Trimming took off 1 base at V and 7 bases at J, with 8 bases between the two ends. The CDR3 loop spans 13 amino acids. The CDR3 nucleotides are TGTGCCAGCAGCTTAGTGTACCGGAATGAGCAGTTCTTC. Its protein is CASSLVYRNEQFF.

The chain recombines TRBV28 with TRBJ2-7; the D gene is possibly TRBD1 (6 bases). This CDR3 spans 14 amino acids. V was shortened by 1 base and J by 6 bases, with 13 bases between the two germline ends. Germline V lookup: CDR1 MDHEN, CDR2 SYDVKM. In DNA, the CDR3 is TGTGCCAGCAGTTTATCCGGGACATCCGTCGAGCAGTACTTC. Residues: CASSLSGTSVEQYF.

The chain is built from TRBV27 and TRBJ2-1, with D possibly TRBD2 on 6 matching bases. Trimming left V 5 bases short and J 8 bases short, with 13 bases between. The CDR3 has 13 residues. Germline CDR1 is MNHEY and CDR2 is SMNVEV (reference sequence). DNA of the CDR3: TGTGCCAGCAGTGCGGGGAGTATCGATGAGCAGTTCTTC. Protein sequence: CASSAGSIDEQFF.

The chain is built from TRBV27 and TRBJ1-1; D unclear. V was trimmed by 1 base and J by 1 base, leaving 7 bases between them. Germline V gene lookup returns CDR1 MNHEY and CDR2 SMNVEV (reference sequence). The CDR3 has 14 amino acids. The CDR3 DNA reads as TGTGCCAGCAGTTTATTCGCCGGGAACACTGAAGCTTTCTTT. Protein: CASSLFAGNTEAFF.